This is a list of T cell receptor beta chains from one sample in a study of response to subunit inactivated influenza vaccine. TCRdb analysed the RT-PCR reads with MiXCR anew, one entry per CDR3 protein. This sample has about 180,000 distinct CDR3 sequences, with nearly 9.5% found just once. The specimen was non-naive T cells sorted from PBMCs, collected on the day of vaccination. These receptors were taken from a man between 45 and 60 years old who received an inactivated influenza vaccine. CDR3s include the opening cysteine and the closing phenylalanine or tryptophan. A D gene is named only where the DNA matches it firmly. The size of a clone is reported for some rows only, either as once, few or many, or as a class for expanded clones.

TRBD2,TRBV20-1,many,TRBJ2-7,TGCAGTGCTAGAAAGCGCGGGGGGGCCTACGAGCAGTACTTC,CSARKRGGAYEQYF
TRBD2,TRBV20-1,few,TRBJ2-7,TGCAGTGCTAGAAAGCGGACTAGCGGCGCCTACGAGCAGTACTTC,CSARKRTSGAYEQYF
.,TRBV20-1,.,TRBJ2-3,TGCAGTGCTAGTGGGCTTCCTGGCACAGATACGCAGTATTTT,CSASGLPGTDTQYF
.,TRBV7-9,many,TRBJ1-3,TGTGCCAGCAGCATCAGACGCTCTGGAAACACCATATATTTT,CASSIRRSGNTIYF
TRBD1,TRBV20-1,.,TRBJ1-4,TGCAGTGGGACGACAGGGGGGCGCGGCGAAAAACTGTTTTTT,CSGTTGGRGEKLFF
.,TRBV7-2,many,TRBJ1-3,TGTGCCAGCAGCCCATCGGGGAGAGCCAGAAACACCATATATTTT,CASSPSGRARNTIYF
TRBD2,TRBV7-2,few,TRBJ2-7,TGTGCCAGCAGCCAGGGAATTGTGACGGGGGGGCAGCAGTACTTC,CASSQGIVTGGQQYF
.,TRBV28,many,TRBJ1-5,TGTGCCAGCAGGGTAACAGGGAACCGCAATCAGCCCCAGCATTTT,CASRVTGNRNQPQHF
.,TRBV6-2/TRBV6-3,.,TRBJ2-6,TGTGCCAGCAGTTATATGGGGAGCTCTGGGGCCAACGTCCTGACTTTC,CASSYMGSSGANVLTF
TRBD2,TRBV7-6,many,TRBJ2-7,TGTGCCAGCAGCCTGGGGACTAGCGCCTCCTACGAGCAGTACTTC,CASSLGTSASYEQYF
.,TRBV28,.,TRBJ1-6,TGTGCCAGCAGTTTCATATGGGGCAGGAGGGATAATTCACCCCTCCACTTT,CASSFIWGRRDNSPLHF
.,TRBV7-9,.,TRBJ1-5,TGTGCCAGCAGCGTTGGGGAAGGGCCCCAGCATTTT,CASSVGEGPQHF
.,TRBV7-9,.,TRBJ2-5,TGTGCCAGCAGCTTAGATCCGGGAGACCAGTACTTC,CASSLDPGDQYF
TRBD2,TRBV27,few,TRBJ2-1,TGTGCCAGCAGTACCAGGACTAGCGGGAAATCCTACAATGAACAGTTCTTC,CASSTRTSGKSYNEQFF
.,TRBV4-3,many,TRBJ2-1,TGCGCCAGCAGCCAAGATCTGCTAATGGCCAGTGAGCAGTTCTTC,CASSQDLLMASEQFF
.,TRBV19,.,TRBJ2-7,TGTGCCAGTAGTATAACCCTAGTCCGGGAGCAGTACTTC,CASSITLVREQYF
TRBD1,TRBV5-1,many,TRBJ1-2,TGCGCCAGCAGCCCGACAGGGGACTATGGCTACACCTTC,CASSPTGDYGYTF
TRBD1,TRBV12-3/TRBV12-4,.,TRBJ1-1,TGTGCCAGCAGTACGACAGGGGGGATAAACACTGAAGCTTTCTTT,CASSTTGGINTEAFF
TRBD2,TRBV7-2,.,TRBJ2-3,TGTGCCAGCAGCCTCGTCGGACTAGCGGGGGGGGATACGCAGTATTTT,CASSLVGLAGGDTQYF
.,TRBV20-1,many,TRBJ1-2,TGCAGTGCGACAGGACAGACCTATGGCTACACCTTC,CSATGQTYGYTF
.,TRBV3-1,few,TRBJ2-3,TGTGCCAGCAGCTTACGCCTAGGGACAGCGCGGGGAGATACGCAGTATTTT,CASSLRLGTARGDTQYF
TRBD2,TRBV12-3/TRBV12-4,few,TRBJ2-5,TGTGCCAGCAGTTTCTGGGGGGGGGAGACCCAGTACTTC,CASSFWGGETQYF
TRBD2,TRBV6-2/TRBV6-3,few,TRBJ2-1,TGTGCCAGCAAGGCTAGCGGGTACTACAATGAGCAGTTCTTC,CASKASGYYNEQFF
.,TRBV30,few,TRBJ2-7,TGTGCCTGGAGTGTACGAGGGACCCAAACCTACGAGCAGTACTTC,CAWSVRGTQTYEQYF
TRBD1,TRBV9,.,TRBJ2-7,TGTGCCAGCAGCGTGAGCCCGACAGGGGGGGGAGAGCAGTACTTC,CASSVSPTGGGEQYF
.,TRBV20-1,few,TRBJ2-5,TGCAGTGCAGATATGGAGACCCAGTACTTC,CSADMETQYF
.,TRBV12-3/TRBV12-4,few,TRBJ1-2,TGTGCCAGCAGTTTAGGGCCAGGGACCTATGGCTACACCTTC,CASSLGPGTYGYTF
.,TRBV27,.,TRBJ2-1,TGTGCCAGCAGTCTCCTAGCGCGTCCAGGAGAGGAGCAGTTCTTC,CASSLLARPGEEQFF
TRBD1,TRBV12-3/TRBV12-4,many,TRBJ1-2,TGTGCCAGCAGCCCTGGACAGGGACGGGCTCGGGGCTACACCTTC,CASSPGQGRARGYTF
.,TRBV11-2,many,TRBJ1-1,TGTGCCAGCAGACCTCGAGGGGCAGGATGGAACACTGAAGCTTTCTTT,CASRPRGAGWNTEAFF
TRBD1,TRBV7-2,.,TRBJ2-1,TGTGCCAGCAGCCGACAGGGGATCAACAATGAGCAGTTCTTC,CASSRQGINNEQFF
TRBD2,TRBV10-3,few,TRBJ2-3,TGTGCCATCAGTGAGGCATGGCGGGGGATCACAGATACGCAGTATTTT,CAISEAWRGITDTQYF
TRBD1,TRBV14,few,TRBJ2-1,TGTGCCAGCAGCCAGTGGACAGGGGGTGAGCAGTTCTTC,CASSQWTGGEQFF
.,TRBV15,few,TRBJ1-3,TGTGCCACCAGCAGAGATTGGACACGAAACACCATATATTTT,CATSRDWTRNTIYF
TRBD2,TRBV5-1,many,TRBJ2-1,TGCGCCAGCAGCGGAGGACTAGCTCCCAATGAGCAGTTCTTC,CASSGGLAPNEQFF
.,TRBV2,.,TRBJ1-5,TGTGCCAGCAGTCCAGTAGGGGGGGGCTATCAGCCCCAGCATTTT,CASSPVGGGYQPQHF
.,TRBV2,.,TRBJ1-4,TGTGCCAGCAGTGAATTAGGGGGAACTAATGAAAAACTGTTTTTT,CASSELGGTNEKLFF
.,TRBV2,once,TRBJ1-6,TGTGCCAGCAGGTTCACCGGGGAGTCTTCACCCCTCCACTTT,CASRFTGESSPLHF
.,TRBV3-1,few,TRBJ2-1,TGTGCCAGCAGCCAAGAAGCCCACGGGGTTTCCTACAATGAGCAGTTCTTC,CASSQEAHGVSYNEQFF
.,TRBV20-1,.,TRBJ1-5,TGCAGTGCTCCGGACAGCCGGGGTCATCAGCCCCAGCATTTT,CSAPDSRGHQPQHF
.,TRBV20-1,.,TRBJ2-1,TGCAGTGCCCCCTGGCTCAATGAGCAGTTCTTC,CSAPWLNEQFF
.,TRBV15,many,TRBJ2-7,TGTGCCACCAGCAAAGCTTCCATCTGGGGTGGCGAGCAGTACTTC,CATSKASIWGGEQYF
.,TRBV10-3,.,TRBJ1-1,TGTGCCATCAGTTTCGGAGGGACGGTGGGTACTGAAGCTTTCTTT,CAISFGGTVGTEAFF
TRBD2,TRBV6-2/TRBV6-3,.,TRBJ2-4,TGTGCCAGCAGTTACTCGATGCCAGCCGGGACTAGCGGGGCAGCCAAAAACATTCAGTACTTC,CASSYSMPAGTSGAAKNIQYF
.,TRBV14,few,TRBJ2-1,TGTGCCAGCAGTCAAGAGAGGACTCAAACCTACAATGAGCAGTTCTTC,CASSQERTQTYNEQFF
.,TRBV7-9,few,TRBJ2-2,TGTGCCAGCAGCTTATTGGGGGCGGACACCGGGGAGCTGTTTTTT,CASSLLGADTGELFF
TRBD1,TRBV20-1,few,TRBJ2-5,TGCAGTGCTAGAGCAACAGGCCAGGGGGTCGAGACCCAGTACTTC,CSARATGQGVETQYF
.,TRBV7-7,few,TRBJ2-2,TGTGCCAGCAGCTTAGACCATAACACCGGGGAGCTGTTTTTT,CASSLDHNTGELFF
TRBD2,TRBV6-1,many,TRBJ2-5,TGTGCCAGCAGAAGACTAGCGGGAAAGTACCAAGAGACCCAGTACTTC,CASRRLAGKYQETQYF